Below, 16 T cell receptor beta chains from the same sample are listed, as sequenced in a study of T cell responses to AZD1222 COVID-19 vaccine. The repertoire was sequenced with immunoSEQ multiplex PCR; TCRdb's copy has only in-frame clones and lacks some. The sample contains 120,000 to 150,000 clones, less than 95% of which appear only once. Sequenced here: peripheral blood, sampled 28 days after the second dose of the MenACWY control vaccine. Receptors were obtained from an adult who received the MenACWY meningococcal vaccine as a control.

CDR3 sequence (DNA): TGTGCCAGCAGTTTGTTGGGGGCAGGAAACACCATATATTTT. Protein sequence: CASSLLGAGNTIYF. This chain joins TRBV28 and TRBJ1-3; a weak D match, TRBD1 (6 bases). Germline CDR1 reads MDHEN; CDR2 reads SYDVKM. V shed 3 bases and J shed 4 bases, with 10 bases lying between them. The CDR3 runs to 14 residues.

The chain has TRBV18 and TRBJ1-2; 7 positions match TRBD1. Germline V gives CDR1 KGHSH, CDR2 LQKENI. The V segment lost 5 bases and the J segment 3 bases; nucleotides outside the gene matches: 6. This CDR3 is 14 amino acids long. CDR3 sequence: CASSIQGIDYGYTF. In nucleotides, the CDR3 is TGTGCCAGCTCAATACAGGGGATTGACTATGGCTACACCTTC.

The chain couples TRBV24-1 to TRBJ2-7; D is perhaps TRBD1 (5 bases). Trimming took 7 bases from V and 5 from J, leaving 8 bases between them. CDR3 size: 11 residues. The germline V gene has CDR1 KGHDR and CDR2 SFDVKD. The CDR3 here is CATRDSDEQYF. CDR3 bases: TGTGCCACCAGAGACAGCGACGAGCAGTACTTC.

The chain recombines TRBV5-6 with TRBJ2-1; 12 bases are shared with TRBD2. Trimming at V came to 4 bases and at J to 5 bases, leaving 7 bases not matched to a gene. The CDR3 totals 16 residues. Germline V gene sequence: CDR1 SGHDT, CDR2 YYEEEE. CDR3 amino acids: CASSPGGLAGHNEQFF. CDR3 coding DNA: TGTGCCAGCAGCCCGGGGGGACTAGCGGGTCACAATGAGCAGTTCTTC.

This chain links TRBV11-2 with TRBJ1-1, with D unresolved. Per germline, CDR1 SGHAT and CDR2 FQNNGV. V lost 4 bases to trimming and J lost 4 bases, with 16 bases between them. The CDR3 consists of 15 residues. CDR3 sequence (DNA): TGTGCCAGCAGCTATGGGGTGGGTATGTTCACTGAAGCTTTCTTT. Protein product: CASSYGVGMFTEAFF.

The chain employs TRBV3-1 (or the pseudogene TRBV3-2) and TRBJ2-7, with 7 bases lining up with TRBD1. J gave up 2 bases and V 3 bases, and 7 bases lay outside the gene matches. CDR1 and CDR2 (germline): LGHDT, YNNKEL (reference sequence). The CDR3 length is 15 residues. This chain's CDR3 is CASSQAPGTAYEQYF. The CDR3 DNA reads TGTGCCAGCAGCCAGGCCCCCGGGACAGCCTACGAGCAGTACTTC.

Only a few counts were recorded for this clone. The chain carries TRBV29-1 and TRBJ1-2, with a tentative D call TRBD1 (5 bases). Germline lookup yields CDR1 SQVTM and CDR2 ANQGSEA. The V gene lost 3 bases and the J gene lost 8 bases, with 16 bases spanning the gap. The CDR3 is 13 amino acids. CDR3 sequence reads: CSVEGEAKGGYTF. The CDR3 region has the DNA TGCAGCGTTGAGGGGGAGGCCAAAGGCGGCTACACCTTC.

CDR3 sequence: CASSHLGQGLAKNIQYF. The CDR3 bases are TGTGCCAGCAGCCACCTTGGACAGGGTCTAGCCAAAAACATTCAGTACTTC. This chain joins TRBV11-2 and TRBJ2-4; 8 nucleotides agree with TRBD1. V shed 5 bases, J shed 0 bases, and the junction held 9 bases outside the gene matches. CDR1 and CDR2 from the germline V gene are SGHAT and FQNNGV. The CDR3 sequence is 17 residues long.

The genes are TRBV12-5 and TRBJ1-6; TRBD1 matches 7 bases. The CDR3 runs 15 residues. With 4 bases clipped from V and 2 bases from J, the junction kept 2 bases outside the gene matches. Germline CDR1 LGHNT, CDR2 FRNRAP. The CDR3 loop reads CASGSDRAYNSPLHF. CDR3 in DNA: TGTGCTAGTGGTTCCGACAGGGCCTATAATTCACCCCTCCACTTT.

The CDR3 loop is CASSLSSEQFF. Written as DNA, the CDR3 is TGTGCCAGCAGCTTATCTTCCGAGCAGTTCTTC. The chain uses TRBV7-3 and TRBJ2-1; D is unresolved. The V and J ends lost 2 bases and 10 bases respectively, with 6 bases between them. The CDR3 is 11 amino acids. Germline V gene data show CDR1 as SGHTA and CDR2 as FQGTGA.

This clone was observed once. CDR3 residues: CASSPPMRVLTDTQYF. DNA for the CDR3: TGTGCCAGCAGCCCCCCGATGCGGGTTTTGACAGATACGCAGTATTTT. V gene TRBV7-9 combines with J gene TRBJ2-3; a possible D gene is TRBD2 (5 bases). V lost 5 bases and J lost 3, with 18 bases in between. The CDR3 has 16 residues. Looked up from germline, CDR1 is SEHNR and CDR2 is FQNEAQ (reference sequence). Drawing the rest from reference TRBV7-9 and TRBJ2-3, the complete variable domain is DTGVSQNPRHKITKRGQNVTFRCDPISEHNRLYWYRQTLGQGPEFLTYFQNEAQLEKSRLLSDRFSAERPKGSFSTLEIQRTEQGDSAMYLCASSPPMRVLTDTQYFGPGTRLTVL.

The chain is built from TRBV7-9 and TRBJ2-3, with D possibly being TRBD1 (5 bases). Germline V gene lookup returns CDR1 SEHNR and CDR2 FQNEAQ (reference sequence). The CDR3 runs 14 residues. V was shortened by 5 bases and J by 5 bases, with 14 bases between the two germline ends. In DNA, the CDR3 is TGTGCCAGCAGCCCCCAGGGTTTGGGAGATACGCAGTATTTT. Protein product: CASSPQGLGDTQYF.

The chain couples TRBV7-8 to TRBJ2-7; D is undetermined. Germline CDR1 and CDR2: SGHVS and FQNEAQ. Trimming stripped 1 base from V and 4 bases from J, with 5 bases between. The CDR3 length is 12 residues. The CDR3 DNA reads as TGTGCCAGCAGCTTAGTGGAATACGAGCAGTACTTC. The encoded protein is CASSLVEYEQYF.

This clone was observed once. The rearrangement links TRBV5-6 to TRBJ2-3, with 7 bases fitting TRBD1. V gave up 4 bases and J gave up 0 bases; unmatched junction bases: 8. Germline V lookup: CDR1 SGHDT, CDR2 YYEEEE. The CDR3 covers 16 residues. This chain's CDR3 is CASSLMGQSSTDTQYF. As DNA, the CDR3 is TGTGCCAGCAGCCTAATGGGACAGAGTAGCACAGATACGCAGTATTTT. Full variable domain (rest looked up from reference TRBV5-6 and TRBJ2-3): DAGVTQSPTHLIKTRGQQVTLRCSPKSGHDTVSWYQQALGQGPQFIFQYYEEEERQRGNFPDRFSGHQFPNYSSELNVNALLLGDSALYLCASSLMGQSSTDTQYFGPGTRLTVL.

The genes are TRBV7-3 and TRBJ2-2; TRBD1 might be the D (6 bases). This CDR3 has 15 residues. Germline-derived CDR1 and CDR2 are SGHTA and FQGTGA. The V end lost 5 bases, the J end lost 4 bases, and 14 bases lay between the germline ends. The CDR3 DNA reads as TGTGCCAGCAGCCAGGACGAAGGGGGCACCGGGGAGCTGTTTTTT. This encodes CASSQDEGGTGELFF.

The rearrangement links TRBV6-6 to TRBJ2-2, with TRBD2 matching 8 bases. J lost 5 bases, V lost 0 bases, and 2 bases had no gene match. The CDR3 is 15 residues long. In germline, CDR1 is MNHNY, CDR2 SVGAGI (reference sequence). Here the CDR3 DNA reads TGTGCCAGCAGTTACTCGGCGGGGGGAACCGGGGAGCTGTTTTTT. It yields the protein CASSYSAGGTGELFF.